The sequence of this T cell receptor beta chain was determined in a study of beta chain features in type 1 diabetes. Study-level results: A greater similarity of naive, central memory and Treg TCRB repertoires was seen among patients than among healthy donors. Patients with type 1 diabetes showed fewer VDJ junction insertions and more deletions.

The authors took one heparinised blood draw, averaging approximately 120 mL, from each donor. A few counts support this clone. The target antigen is unknown. The CDR3 has 14 amino acids. Per the germline V gene, CDR1 is SGHTA and CDR2 is FQGTGA. Deletions cut 1 base from V and 5 bases from J, with 11 bases between. Expressed TCRB transcripts were sequenced, since all the RNA that had been isolated was reverse transcribed. Naive, central memory and regulatory T cell samples produced a mean of about 3.5 million reads. Data came from immunoSEQ multiplex PCR; TCRdb stores just in-frame clones and leaves some out. The table lists 250,000 to 300,000 clones, 8% of them singletons, with roughly 1% in the top ten.

The rearrangement uses TRBV7-3 and TRBJ2-5, with a tentative D call TRBD2 (6 bases). This TCR came from a woman between 18 and 30 years old in good health. The sample comprised central memory CD4+ T cells from blood. This CDR3 is CASSLRGLGETQYF. The CDR3 DNA is TGTGCCAGCAGCTTAAGGGGACTCGGGGAGACCCAGTACTTC.